The 14 T cell receptor beta chains given below trace back to one sample, sequenced in a study of shared clonotypes between healthy human individuals. CD8 cells regarded as naive lacked CD45RO, were positively chosen for CCR7, and omitted terminally differentiated effector memory CD45RA+ cells. Assay: immunoSEQ multiplex PCR; the TCRdb copy retains only in-frame clones and omits some. The sample has roughly 2 million clones; approximately 95% are singletons. The sample was naive CD8+ T cells sorted from blood. The receptors here all came from a man aged 18 to 29 in good health.

The V gene is TRBV15, the J gene TRBJ1-1, with a tentative D call TRBD1 (6 bases). Between the trimmed V and J ends, which lost 0 bases and 3 bases, there was a span of 14 bases. Germline CDR1 reads LNHNV; CDR2 reads YYDKDF (reference sequence). The CDR3 consists of 16 residues. The CDR3 DNA sequence: TGTGCCACCAGCAGAGACTTGGGGGCTTCGGACACTGAAGCTTTCTTT. This sequence encodes CATSRDLGASDTEAFF.

The chain links TRBV7-9 to TRBJ1-3; 7 bases fit TRBD1. Germline CDR1 reads SEHNR; CDR2 reads FQNEAQ (reference sequence). With V trimmed by 3 bases and J by 0 bases, 5 bases remained unmatched. CDR3 length equals 16 residues. The CDR3 here is CASSFGQGVSGNTIYF. The CDR3 region has the DNA TGTGCCAGCAGCTTTGGGCAGGGGGTCTCTGGAAACACCATATATTTT.

This CDR3 reads CASTSFGEPEKLFF. The CDR3 DNA reads TGTGCCAGCACCTCTTTTGGGGAGCCTGAAAAACTGTTTTTT. The V gene is TRBV2, the J gene TRBJ1-4; no clear D. Trimming left V 7 bases short and J 7 bases short, with 16 bases between. Germline V CDR1 and CDR2: SNHLY, FYNNEI. This CDR3 comprises 14 residues. The variable domain in full, with the rest retrieved from reference TRBV2 and TRBJ1-4, is EPEVTQTPSHQVTQMGQEVILRCVPISNHLYFYWYRQILGQKVEFLVSFYNNEISEKSEIFDDQFSVERPDGSNFTLKIRSTKLEDSAMYFCASTSFGEPEKLFFGSGTQLSVL.

The chain uses TRBV6-5 and TRBJ2-7; TRBD2 agrees at 8 bases. The germline V gene has CDR1 MNHEY and CDR2 SVGAGI. This CDR3 is 11 amino acids long. The V and J ends lost 10 bases and 7 bases, in that order; junction bases with no gene match: 6. This chain's CDR3 is CATQAGEEQYF. The CDR3 nucleotides are TGTGCCACCCAAGCGGGAGAAGAGCAGTACTTC.

The genes are TRBV27 and TRBJ1-2; tentatively, D is TRBD1 (6 bases). The CDR3 length is 15 residues. Germline values: CDR1 MNHEY, CDR2 SMNVEV (reference sequence). Trimming took off 0 bases at V and 3 bases at J, with 11 bases between the two ends. In nucleotides, the CDR3 is TGTGCCAGCAGTTTATCTCCGACAGGCCACTATGGCTACACCTTC. Translation gives CASSLSPTGHYGYTF.

The chain uses TRBV27 and TRBJ2-3, with D possibly matching TRBD1 (6 bases). This CDR3 has 16 amino acids. The V end was cut by 2 bases, the J end by 2 bases, with 14 bases between. Germline V gene sequence: CDR1 MNHEY, CDR2 SMNVEV (reference sequence). The CDR3 sequence: CASSLKQGFITDTQYF. In DNA, the CDR3 is TGTGCCAGCAGTTTAAAACAGGGATTTATCACAGATACGCAGTATTTT.

J is TRBJ2-5 and V is TRBV2; TRBD2 agrees at 11 bases. J gave up 5 bases and V 6 bases, and 8 bases lay outside the gene matches. The CDR3 covers 15 residues. Germline CDR1 reads SNHLY; CDR2 reads FYNNEI. This CDR3 reads CASRDLAGGGETQYF. CDR3 in DNA: TGTGCCAGCAGGGACCTAGCGGGGGGTGGTGAGACCCAGTACTTC.

The genes are TRBV27 and TRBJ2-5; D is uncertain. This CDR3 region has 13 residues. Trimming stripped 0 bases from V and 7 bases from J, with 9 bases between. Germline CDR1 reads MNHEY; CDR2 reads SMNVEV (reference sequence). The CDR3 region has the DNA TGTGCCAGCAGTTTATCGGCCATTGCGACCCAGTACTTC. It codes for CASSLSAIATQYF.

The V call is TRBV9, the J call TRBJ1-2, with D perhaps matching TRBD1 (5 bases). V lost 4 bases to trimming and J lost 8 bases, with 21 bases between them. This CDR3 is 15 amino acids long. CDR1 and CDR2 (germline): SGDLS, YYNGEE. The CDR3 coding sequence is TGTGCCAGCAGCCCCGGGACCGAGACGATGGGAGGCTACACCTTC. Translation: CASSPGTETMGGYTF.

The chain recombines TRBV6-5 with TRBJ2-1; 9 positions match TRBD2. V was clipped by 6 bases and J by 2 bases; unmatched bases: 5. The CDR3 has 15 residues. Germline loops: CDR1 MNHEY, CDR2 SVGAGI. Written as DNA, the CDR3 is TGTGCCAGCAGCCTGACTAGCGGAACCTACAATGAGCAGTTCTTC. As protein: CASSLTSGTYNEQFF.

Written as DNA, the CDR3 is TGTGCCAGTAGTATGGGTGTGGATCTGCCCCAGCATTTT. The encoded protein is CASSMGVDLPQHF. V gene TRBV19 combines with J gene TRBJ1-5; D unclear. The CDR3 covers 13 residues. CDR1 is LNHDA and CDR2 is SQIVND in the germline V gene (reference sequence). Trimming pared 3 bases from V and 9 bases from J, leaving 12 bases between. Filled out from reference TRBV19 and TRBJ1-5, the complete variable domain reads DGGITQSPKYLFRKEGQNVTLSCEQNLNHDAMYWYRQDPGQGLRLIYYSQIVNDFQKGDIAEGYSVSREKKESFPLTVTSAQKNPTAFYLCASSMGVDLPQHFGDGTRLSIL.

The rearrangement links TRBV2 to TRBJ1-4; 10 positions agree with TRBD1. Per the germline V gene, CDR1 is SNHLY and CDR2 is FYNNEI. The CDR3 runs 15 residues. The V and J ends lost 7 bases and 6 bases, in that order; junction bases with no gene match: 8. The CDR3, as DNA: TGTGCCAGCAATCCGGGACAGGGGTATGATGAAAAACTGTTTTTT. Translation gives CASNPGQGYDEKLFF.

The chain uses TRBV4-1 and TRBJ2-7, with a weak D call TRBD1 (5 bases). Germline lookup yields CDR1 MGHRA and CDR2 YSYEKL. The CDR3 is 14 residues long. The germline V and J ends were trimmed by 4 bases and 3 bases, with 13 bases remaining between them. The CDR3 protein is CASSLSGNHYEQYF. DNA of the CDR3: TGCGCCAGCAGCCTCTCAGGGAACCACTACGAGCAGTACTTC.

A remark on this clone: A much larger clone is a single base away; this may be a read error. V is TRBV19 and J is TRBJ1-5; D is unresolved. This CDR3 spans 12 amino acids. Germline-derived CDR1 and CDR2 are LNHDA and SQIVND (reference sequence). The V end was cut by 6 bases, the J end by 2 bases, with 5 bases between. Here the CDR3 reads CASSLGNQPQHF. The CDR3 DNA is TGTGCCAGTAGCTTAGGCAATCAGCCCCAGCATTTT.